This T cell receptor (beta chain) was profiled in a study of blood T cell repertoires in COVID-19. Across the whole study: T cells, B-cell-depleted T cells, or PBMCs provided the cDNA or gDNA that served as material.

This CDR3 is 18 amino acids long. The ends lost 2 bases at V and 7 bases at J; junction bases unmatched: 14. Some clones are missing from TCRdb's copy, which holds only in-frame ones; the method was immunoSEQ multiplex PCR. The data hold about 380,000 clones, with over 65% observed a single time. Input material: peripheral blood. This clonotype originated in a human donor with acute or convalescent COVID-19. The donor label of this sample is uncertain. The chain recombines TRBV23-1 with TRBJ2-1, with 10 bases fitting TRBD1. TRBV23-1 is an ORF; its function is uncertain. The CDR3 DNA reads TGCGCCAGCAGTCAAGGTTTACCCCGGGACAGGGGAGGTAATGAGCAGTTCTTC. Its translation is CASSQGLPRDRGGNEQFF.